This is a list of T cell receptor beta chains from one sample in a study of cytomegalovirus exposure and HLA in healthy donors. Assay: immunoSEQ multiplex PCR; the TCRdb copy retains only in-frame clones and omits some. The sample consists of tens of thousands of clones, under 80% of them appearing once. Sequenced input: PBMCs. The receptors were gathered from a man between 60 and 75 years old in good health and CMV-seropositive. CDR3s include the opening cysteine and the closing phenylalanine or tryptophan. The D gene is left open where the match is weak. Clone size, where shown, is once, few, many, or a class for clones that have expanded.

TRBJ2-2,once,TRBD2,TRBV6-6,CASSYSTSGSHRELFF,TGTGCCAGCAGTTACTCAACTAGCGGGAGTCACAGGGAGCTGTTTTTT
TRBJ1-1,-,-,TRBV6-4,CASRITTGTEAFF,TGTGCCAGCAGAATAACGACGGGCACTGAAGCTTTCTTT
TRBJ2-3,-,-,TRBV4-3,CASSLGPGTDTQYF,TGCGCCAGCAGCTTGGGCCCGGGCACAGATACGCAGTATTTT
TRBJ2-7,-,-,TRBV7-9,CSSSYLVWTVNAYEQYF,TGTTCCAGCAGCTACTTAGTGTGGACAGTTAACGCCTACGAGCAGTACTTC
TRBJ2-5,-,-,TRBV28,CASSLEWAQETQYF,TGTGCCAGCAGTTTAGAGTGGGCCCAAGAGACCCAGTACTTC
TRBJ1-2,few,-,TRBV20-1,CSAKTDYGYTF,TGCAGTGCTAAGACAGACTATGGCTACACCTTC
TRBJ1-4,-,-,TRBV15,CATSREGGLEKLFF,TGTGCCACCAGCAGAGAGGGGGGTCTGGAAAAACTGTTTTTT
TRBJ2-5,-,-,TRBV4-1,CASSPQGGRTETQYF,TGCGCCAGCAGCCCACAGGGCGGCCGCACAGAGACCCAGTACTTC
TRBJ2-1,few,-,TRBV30,CAWFLTRAGEYNEQFF,TGTGCCTGGTTCCTAACCCGAGCAGGGGAGTACAATGAGCAGTTCTTC
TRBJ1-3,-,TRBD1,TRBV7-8,CASSQETGISGNTIYF,TGTGCCAGCAGCCAAGAGACAGGGATTTCTGGAAACACCATATATTTT
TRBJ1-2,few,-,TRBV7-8,CASSLSENGYTF,TGTGCCAGCAGCTTATCCGAGAATGGCTACACCTTC
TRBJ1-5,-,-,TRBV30,CAWRFRGGGDNQPQHF,TGTGCCTGGAGGTTCCGAGGGGGGGGTGACAATCAGCCCCAGCATTTT
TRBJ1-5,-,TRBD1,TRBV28,CASSSGQGRQPQHF,TGTGCCAGCAGTTCAGGACAGGGCCGACAGCCCCAGCATTTT
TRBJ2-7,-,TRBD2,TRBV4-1,CASSPLAGGSYEQYF,TGCGCCAGCAGCCCGTTAGCGGGAGGATCCTACGAGCAGTACTTC
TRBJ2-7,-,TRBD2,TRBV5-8,CASSEIAGRYVQYF,TGTGCCAGCAGCGAAATAGCGGGGCGATACGTGCAGTACTTC
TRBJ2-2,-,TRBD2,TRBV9,CASSVAGGEREGLTGELFF,TGTGCCAGCAGCGTAGCCGGCGGGGAGCGGGAGGGCCTGACCGGGGAGCTGTTTTTT
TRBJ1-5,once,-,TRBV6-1,CASSPQGARGQPQHF,TGTGCCAGCAGTCCCCAGGGAGCGCGGGGTCAGCCCCAGCATTTT
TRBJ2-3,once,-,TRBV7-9,CASSLEGNTQYF,TGTGCCAGCAGCTTGGAGGGTAATACGCAGTATTTT
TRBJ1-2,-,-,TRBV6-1,CASSQGMGYGYTF,TGTGCCAGCAGTCAGGGGATGGGATATGGCTACACCTTC
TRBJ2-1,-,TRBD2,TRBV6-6,CASSYLAGGPNEQFF,TGTGCCAGCAGTTACTTAGCGGGAGGGCCCAATGAGCAGTTCTTC
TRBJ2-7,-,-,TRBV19,CASSIARTYEQYF,TGTGCCAGTAGTATTGCCAGGACCTACGAGCAGTACTTC
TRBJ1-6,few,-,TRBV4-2,CASSQGAGVDTPLHF,TGTGCCAGCAGCCAAGGGGCAGGGGTAGATACGCCCCTCCACTTT
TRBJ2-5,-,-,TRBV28,CASSLASGGGETQYF,TGTGCCAGCAGTTTAGCCTCGGGGGGCGGAGAGACCCAGTACTTC
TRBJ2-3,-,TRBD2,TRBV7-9,CASSLAVGPSGGSTDTQYF,TGTGCCAGCAGCTTAGCGGTGGGCCCTAGCGGGGGGTCGACAGATACGCAGTATTTT
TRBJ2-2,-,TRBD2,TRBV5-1,CASRGLAGAARTGELFF,TGCGCCAGCAGGGGACTAGCGGGGGCCGCGAGGACCGGGGAGCTGTTTTTT
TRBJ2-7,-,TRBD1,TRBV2,CASITGTGAYEQYF,TGTGCCAGCATCACCGGGACAGGGGCCTACGAGCAGTACTTC
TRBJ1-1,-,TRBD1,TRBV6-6,CASSYPTGGYSTEAFF,TGTGCCAGCAGTTACCCGACAGGGGGGTACAGTACTGAAGCTTTCTTT
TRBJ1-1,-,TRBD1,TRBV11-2,CASSFTTGNEAFF,TGTGCCAGCAGCTTCACGACAGGGAATGAAGCTTTCTTT
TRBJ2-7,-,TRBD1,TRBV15,CATSRETGGIYEQYF,TGTGCCACCAGCAGAGAAACAGGGGGCATCTACGAGCAGTACTTC
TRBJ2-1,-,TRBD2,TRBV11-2,CASSLGSWGTSVYNEQFF,TGTGCCAGCAGCTTAGGCTCCTGGGGGACTAGTGTCTACAATGAGCAGTTCTTC
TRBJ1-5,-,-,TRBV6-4,CASSQDRNQPQHF,TGTGCCAGCAGCCAAGACAGGAATCAGCCCCAGCATTTT
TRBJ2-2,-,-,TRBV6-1,CASIGSGATGELFF,TGTGCCAGCATCGGAAGCGGTGCCACCGGGGAGCTGTTTTTT
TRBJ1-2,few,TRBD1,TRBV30,CAWSTGTGAYGYTF,TGTGCCTGGAGCACCGGGACAGGGGCCTATGGCTACACCTTC
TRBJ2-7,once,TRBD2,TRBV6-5,CASSYGGSIKDEQYF,TGTGCCAGCAGTTACGGCGGGAGTATTAAGGACGAGCAGTACTTC
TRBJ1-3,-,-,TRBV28,CASSSVRGPSLDTIYF,TGTGCCAGCAGTTCAGTCAGGGGACCCTCGTTAGACACCATATATTTT
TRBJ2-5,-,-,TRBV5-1,CASSPQGPKETQYF,TGCGCCAGCAGCCCCCAGGGGCCCAAAGAGACCCAGTACTTC
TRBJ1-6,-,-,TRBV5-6,CASRRNREGNSPLHF,TGTGCCAGCCGGAGGAATAGGGAGGGTAATTCACCCCTCCACTTT
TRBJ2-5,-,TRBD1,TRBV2,CASRGDSAQETQYF,TGTGCCAGCAGGGGGGACAGTGCCCAAGAGACCCAGTACTTC
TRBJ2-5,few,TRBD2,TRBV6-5,CASSPGGEGRETQYF,TGTGCCAGCAGCCCTGGGGGGGAAGGGCGGGAGACCCAGTACTTC
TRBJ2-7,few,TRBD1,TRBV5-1,CASSLAWGQYYEQYF,TGCGCCAGCAGCTTGGCATGGGGACAGTACTACGAGCAGTACTTC
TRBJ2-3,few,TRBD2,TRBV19,CASSERGTSTDTQYF,TGTGCCAGTAGTGAGCGGGGGACTAGCACAGATACGCAGTATTTT
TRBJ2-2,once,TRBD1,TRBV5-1,CASSYGQGRTGELFF,TGCGCCAGCAGCTACGGACAGGGAAGGACCGGGGAGCTGTTTTTT
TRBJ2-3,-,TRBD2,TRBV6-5,CASSPLAGVPDTQYF,TGTGCCAGCAGTCCCCTAGCGGGGGTCCCAGATACGCAGTATTTT
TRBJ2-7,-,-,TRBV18,CASSPGQGGGGYEQYF,TGTGCCAGCTCACCAGGACAGGGCGGCGGGGGCTACGAGCAGTACTTC
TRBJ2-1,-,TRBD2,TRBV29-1,CSVEEGGRNYNEQFF,TGCAGCGTTGAAGAGGGCGGGAGGAATTACAATGAGCAGTTCTTC
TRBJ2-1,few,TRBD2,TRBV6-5,CASSYGLAGTNEQFF,TGTGCCAGCAGTTACGGGCTAGCGGGAACCAATGAGCAGTTCTTC
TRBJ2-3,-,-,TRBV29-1,CSVDRATDTQYF,TGCAGCGTTGACAGGGCCACAGATACGCAGTATTTT
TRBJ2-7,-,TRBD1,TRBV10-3,CAAGTGYEQYF,TGTGCCGCCGGGACAGGGTACGAGCAGTACTTC
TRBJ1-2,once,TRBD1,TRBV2,CASGVDRGDYGYTF,TGTGCCAGCGGGGTAGACAGGGGCGACTATGGCTACACCTTC
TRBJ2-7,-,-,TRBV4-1,CASSQDRGTRFYEQYF,TGCGCCAGCAGCCAAGATCGTGGGACTCGATTCTACGAGCAGTACTTC
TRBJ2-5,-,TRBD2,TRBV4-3,CASSHSGGQETQYF,TGCGCCAGCAGCCATAGCGGGGGTCAAGAGACCCAGTACTTC
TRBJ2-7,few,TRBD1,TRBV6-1,CASRGSRTGLYEQYF,TGTGCCAGCAGGGGTTCGAGGACAGGGTTGTACGAGCAGTACTTC
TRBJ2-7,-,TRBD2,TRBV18,CASSQRDGSYEQYF,TGTGCCAGCTCTCAGCGGGACGGAAGCTACGAGCAGTACTTC
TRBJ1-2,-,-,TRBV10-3,CATLGQERVYGYTF,TGTGCCACCCTCGGACAAGAAAGGGTCTATGGCTACACCTTC
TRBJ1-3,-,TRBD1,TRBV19,CASSDDLGQLSGNTIYF,TGTGCCAGTAGCGACGATTTGGGACAGCTCTCTGGAAACACCATATATTTT
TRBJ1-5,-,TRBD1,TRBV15,CATSSWTGNGQPQHF,TGTGCCACCAGCAGCTGGACAGGGAATGGTCAGCCCCAGCATTTT
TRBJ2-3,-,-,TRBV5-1,CASSSSGLATDTQYF,TGCGCCAGCAGCAGCAGCGGTCTTGCAACAGATACGCAGTATTTT
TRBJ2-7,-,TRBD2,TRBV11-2,CASSLAGGSSYEQYF,TGTGCCAGCAGCTTAGCTGGCGGGAGCTCCTACGAGCAGTACTTC
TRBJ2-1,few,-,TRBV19,CASSQVETAGQQFF,TGTGCCAGTAGCCAGGTGGAGACAGCTGGTCAGCAGTTCTTC